Each of the 8 T cell receptor beta chains below was sequenced from the same sample in a study of patients and donors after allogeneic stem cell transplantation. TCRdb re-called the RT-PCR reads through MiXCR, storing one row per CDR3 protein. This table has about 960,000 distinct CDR3 sequences, about a sixth appearing once. Input material: blood, either unsorted or a sorted T cell fraction (not recorded which). Receptors were obtained from a human donor who was either an allogeneic HSCT recipient or a stem cell or donor lymphocyte infusion donor (not recorded which). It is not recorded whose cells these are; they may come from a transplant donor.

The chain uses TRBV20-1 and TRBJ1-1; D gene uncertain. V was shortened by 8 bases and J by 5 bases, with 12 bases between the two germline ends. Germline V gene data show CDR1 as DFQATT and CDR2 as SNEGSKA (reference sequence). This CDR3 has 11 residues. CDR3 DNA: TGCAGTTTTAGAGGAGAAACTGAAGCTTTCTTT. Translation: CSFRGETEAFF.

This rearrangement joins TRBV12-3 or TRBV12-4 to TRBJ2-2, with no clear D. Trimming removed 6 bases at V and 2 bases at J, with 10 bases between. The CDR3 spans 14 residues. The CDR3 here is CASRPPPNTGELFF. Here the CDR3 DNA reads TGTGCCAGCAGACCCCCCCCCAACACCGGGGAGCTGTTTTTT.

The chain carries TRBV30 and TRBJ2-3; D ambiguous. The V gene's germline CDR1 is GTSNPN and CDR2 SVGIG (reference sequence). This CDR3 has 10 amino acids. V gave up 0 bases and J gave up 13 bases, with 8 bases separating them. CDR3 residues: CAWSVREKYF. For the CDR3, the DNA is TGTGCCTGGAGTGTACGTGAGAAGTATTTT.

The chain combines TRBV12-3 or TRBV12-4 with TRBJ1-2, with D perhaps matching TRBD1 (6 bases). CDR3 length: 12 amino acids. The germline V and J ends were trimmed by 8 bases and 8 bases, with 15 bases remaining between them. The CDR3 DNA reads TGTGCCAGCGGGGGTGGGGGCTGGGGCTACACCTTC. Translation gives CASGGGGWGYTF.

This clonotype was counted only a few times. The chain couples TRBV4-3 to TRBJ2-2, with TRBD2 identical over 9 bases. V lost 1 base to trimming and J lost 4 bases; unmatched junction nucleotides: 4. Germline V CDR1 and CDR2: LGHNA, YSLEER. This CDR3 region has 16 residues. For the CDR3, the DNA is TGCGCCAGCAGCCAAGTGGAGCGGGGGGTCACCGGGGAGCTGTTTTTT. Translated: CASSQVERGVTGELFF.

A few counts support this clonotype. This chain connects TRBV3-1 to TRBJ1-6; D is unclear. V gave up 1 base and J gave up 7 bases, with 23 bases separating them. Germline assignment: CDR1 LGHDT and CDR2 YNNKEL (reference sequence). The length of the CDR3 is 19 residues. CDR3 protein: CASSQGGSKNGVGNSPLHF. CDR3 DNA: TGTGCCAGCAGCCAAGGAGGCTCCAAGAACGGGGTCGGGAATTCACCCCTCCACTTT.

This clonotype was counted a few times. The V call is TRBV3-1, the J call TRBJ2-7, with TRBD2 as a possible D gene (6 bases). Deletions cut 5 bases from V and 5 bases from J, with 16 bases between. There are 14 residues in the CDR3. Germline lookup yields CDR1 LGHDT and CDR2 YNNKEL (reference sequence). The CDR3, as DNA: TGTGCCAGCAGCTCCCGGGTAGCGGTGCACGAGCAGTACTTC. This translates into CASSSRVAVHEQYF.

This clonotype has only a few counts. J is TRBJ2-7 and V is TRBV7-8, with D possibly being TRBD2 (6 bases). V lost 1 base and J 6 bases, leaving 13 bases between the germline ends. This CDR3 is built from 14 residues. Germline V gene data show CDR1 as SGHVS and CDR2 as FQNEAQ. DNA of the CDR3: TGTGCCAGCAGCTTAGATCCGGGAGCTTCCGAGCAGTACTTC. This gives the protein CASSLDPGASEQYF.